The 16 T cell receptor beta chains presented below share a single source sample, sequenced in a study of blood T cell repertoires in COVID-19. TCRdb's copy holds only in-frame clones and misses some; the assay was immunoSEQ multiplex PCR. The sample includes some 140,000 clones, roughly four fifths of them seen just once. Sequenced: peripheral blood. The receptors were gathered from a man at least 80 years old with acute or convalescent COVID-19.

The V and J genes are TRBV10-3 and TRBJ2-6; 7 nucleotides match TRBD2. Germline CDR1 and CDR2: ENHRY and SYGVKD. Trimming removed 2 bases from V and 3 bases from J; junction bases left unmatched: 10. The CDR3 has 18 amino acids. The CDR3 bases are TGTGCCATCAGTGAGAGCGGGACCCACCGGGGTGGGGCCAACGTCCTGACTTTC. It yields the protein CAISESGTHRGGANVLTF.

The chain joins TRBV18 to TRBJ2-1, with TRBD2 matching over 9 bases. V lost 3 bases to trimming and J lost 2 bases; unmatched junction nucleotides: 5. The CDR3 totals 16 residues. The germline V gene encodes CDR1 KGHSH and CDR2 LQKENI. The DNA of the CDR3 is TGTGCCAGCTCACCTCCGGCGGGGGGGGCCTACAATGAGCAGTTCTTC. Its translation: CASSPPAGGAYNEQFF.

The chain combines TRBV28 with TRBJ1-1; tentatively, D is TRBD1 (5 bases). The V end was cut by 4 bases, the J end by 0 bases, with 12 bases between. CDR1 and CDR2 from the germline V gene are MDHEN and SYDVKM. This CDR3 is built from 15 residues. The CDR3 loop reads CASSSTGRMNTEAFF. The CDR3 DNA follows: TGTGCCAGCAGTTCAACAGGTAGAATGAACACTGAAGCTTTCTTT.

V and J are TRBV30 and TRBJ1-6; D gene ambiguous. The CDR3 spans 13 residues. V was clipped by 4 bases and J by 10 bases, with 14 bases between them. The V gene's germline CDR1 is GTSNPN and CDR2 SVGIG (reference sequence). The CDR3 DNA follows: TGTGCCTGGAAACTCGCCGCGGGCTCACCCCTCCACTTT. It encodes CAWKLAAGSPLHF.

The chain has TRBV6-5 and TRBJ1-2; D is uncertain. Trimming cost V 4 bases and J 4 bases, with 13 bases left between them. The CDR3 contains 14 residues. Germline V gene lookup returns CDR1 MNHEY and CDR2 SVGAGI. The CDR3 spells CASSFGVGSYGYTF. The CDR3 DNA sequence: TGTGCCAGCAGTTTCGGGGTGGGAAGCTATGGCTACACCTTC.

The chain uses TRBV5-4 and TRBJ2-7, with TRBD2 as a possible D gene (5 bases). V was clipped by 2 bases and J by 6 bases, with 9 bases between them. Germline lookup yields CDR1 SGHNT and CDR2 YYREEE (reference sequence). The CDR3 is made up of 12 amino acids. CDR3 residues: CASSLSGSEQYF. In nucleotides, the CDR3 is TGTGCCAGCAGCTTATCGGGAAGCGAGCAGTACTTC.

This sequence joins TRBV3-1 (or the pseudogene TRBV3-2) and TRBJ1-3; no clear D. The CDR3 totals 15 residues. The germline gives CDR1 LGHDT, CDR2 YNNKEL (reference sequence). Trimming stripped 4 bases from V and 0 bases from J, with 10 bases between. The CDR3 DNA reads TGTGCCAGCAGCCTAACGGGAAGCTCTGGAAACACCATATATTTT. It encodes CASSLTGSSGNTIYF.

The rearrangement uses TRBV18 and TRBJ2-3; weak D call: TRBD2 (5 bases). The germline V gene encodes CDR1 KGHSH and CDR2 LQKENI. V lost 4 bases to trimming and J lost 2 bases, with 16 bases between them. CDR3 length: 16 residues. CDR3 sequence: CASSLNSGSNTDTQYF. In DNA, the CDR3 is TGTGCCAGCTCACTAAACTCGGGATCCAACACAGATACGCAGTATTTT.

This chain connects TRBV2 to TRBJ2-3; 12 positions match TRBD2. This CDR3 comprises 16 residues. Germline lookup yields CDR1 SNHLY and CDR2 FYNNEI. V was pared by 4 bases and J by 4 bases, with 6 bases of the junction left unmatched. The CDR3, as DNA: TGTGCCAGCAGTGGGGCTAGCGGGGGGGCCGCAGATACGCAGTATTTT. Its protein product is CASSGASGGAADTQYF.

The rearrangement uses TRBV6-5 and TRBJ2-1; D is undetermined. V was cut by 7 bases and J by 6 bases, with 16 bases left in between. Per germline, CDR1 MNHEY and CDR2 SVGAGI. The CDR3 covers 14 residues. The CDR3 DNA reads as TGTGCCAGCACCACTACCAGCCAAACCAATGAGCAGTTCTTC. Its protein product is CASTTTSQTNEQFF.

The V gene is TRBV6-5, the J gene TRBJ1-2; 7 nucleotides align to TRBD1. V dropped 6 bases and J dropped 4; count of bases not matched to a gene: 5. CDR3 length: 13 amino acids. Germline CDR1 MNHEY, CDR2 SVGAGI. The CDR3: CASRQGSFYGYTF. In DNA form, the CDR3 reads TGTGCCAGCAGACAGGGGAGCTTCTATGGCTACACCTTC.

This chain links TRBV6-2 or TRBV6-3 with TRBJ1-2; unclear D gene. The CDR3 totals 13 residues. Germline V gene lookup returns CDR1 MNHEY and CDR2 SVGEGT. V was trimmed by 0 bases and J by 4 bases, leaving 6 bases between them. The CDR3 nucleotides are TGTGCCAGCAGTTACTCGGGAGGCTATGGCTACACCTTC. Its protein is CASSYSGGYGYTF.

The chain combines TRBV5-6 with TRBJ1-1; 11 bases match TRBD1. CDR1 is SGHDT, CDR2 YYEEEE, per germline. This CDR3 spans 15 amino acids. With 4 bases clipped from V and 4 bases from J, the junction kept 6 bases outside the gene matches. This CDR3 reads CASSPWDRGGTEAFF. The CDR3 DNA reads TGTGCCAGCAGCCCGTGGGACAGGGGGGGCACTGAAGCTTTCTTT.

In its sample, this clone was seen once. This chain's CDR3 is CASSYTSYNEQFF. Here the CDR3 DNA reads TGTGCCAGCAGTTATACTAGCTACAATGAGCAGTTCTTC. The chain recombines TRBV6-6 with TRBJ2-1, with TRBD2 as a possible D gene (5 bases). Between the trimmed V and J ends, which lost 3 bases and 3 bases, there was a span of 6 bases. CDR1 MNHNY and CDR2 SVGAGI come from the germline V gene (reference sequence). The CDR3 spans 13 residues.

This chain uses TRBV28 with TRBJ2-6; the match to TRBD2 covers 7 bases. Germline loops: CDR1 MDHEN, CDR2 SYDVKM. The CDR3 runs 16 residues. The V and J ends lost 4 bases and 0 bases, in that order; junction bases with no gene match: 3. CDR3 amino acids: CASSSRGVSGANVLTF. The CDR3 DNA sequence: TGTGCCAGCAGTTCCCGGGGGGTCTCTGGGGCCAACGTCCTGACTTTC.

J is TRBJ1-1 and V is TRBV29-1; D is unresolved. V gave up 2 bases and J gave up 6 bases, with 10 bases separating them. The germline gives CDR1 SQVTM, CDR2 ANQGSEA. CDR3 size: 12 residues. The CDR3 region has the DNA TGCAGCGTTGAATCGGGAGTTGCTGAAGCTTTCTTT. This encodes CSVESGVAEAFF.